This T cell receptor beta chain was profiled in a study of early T cells in non-severe SARS-CoV-2 infection. Individual cDNA molecules were tagged with unique molecular identifiers, the study reported. MiXCR, applied by TCRdb to the 5' RACE reads, yields one record per CDR3 protein. This sample has 35,000 to 45,000 distinct CDR3 sequences, with about 5.2% found just once. The CDR3 spans 17 residues. Germline CDR1 is LGHNA and CDR2 is YSLEER. With 1 base clipped from V and 7 bases from J, the junction kept 6 bases outside the gene matches. The sequenced sample was whole blood, obtained at baseline. The chain employs TRBV4-3 and TRBJ2-1; 14 bases line up with TRBD2. The receptor was derived from an adult who was a healthcare worker with PCR-confirmed SARS-CoV-2 infection or an uninfected control (not recorded which). DNA for the CDR3: TGCGCCAGCAGCCAAGGACTAGCGGGAGGGCTAGGTAATGAGCAGTTCTTC. Protein product: CASSQGLAGGLGNEQFF.